This section outlines one TCR beta chain sequence together with its context. What it binds is not known. The data originate from a study of T cell responses to AZD1222 COVID-19 vaccine. General study points: Only 5 or 6 individuals given AZD1222 were seropositive at baseline. Clonal diversity was possibly underestimated, and the donors were mostly white British, with more females. Epitopes outside B.1.351 and B.1.1.7 mutated regions reportedly drew nearly half of spike TCRs.

Pooled samples include second doses given at about 4 or 12 weeks. Produced via immunoSEQ multiplex PCR; TCRdb's table is partial and in-frame only. There are around 150,000 clones in the sample; 92% occur only once, and around 0.98% lies in the top ten. This CDR3 contains 15 residues. Trimming removed 0 bases at V and 1 base at J, with 9 bases between. Germline values: CDR1 SGHRS, CDR2 YFSETQ. This receptor was obtained from an adult who received the AZD1222 COVID-19 vaccine. This specimen consisted of peripheral blood, obtained 28 days after the second AZD1222 dose. This chain connects TRBV5-1 to TRBJ2-3, with D unclear. In DNA, the CDR3 is TGCGCCAGCAGCTTGGGGGCAGGACGCACAGATACGCAGTATTTT. Its translation is CASSLGAGRTDTQYF.